These 8 T cell receptor beta chains came from one sample sequenced in a study of memory CD4+ T cells and cytomegalovirus serostatus. Profiled with immunoSEQ multiplex PCR; TCRdb holds only in-frame clones, not every one. The sample has about 64,000 clones; around 77% are singletons. The sort gate was single viable CD3+CD4+CD8-CD45RO+ cells for memory CD4+ T cells. The sequencing sample was made of memory CD4+ T cells from blood. The receptors stem from an adult in good health and CMV-seronegative.

The genes are TRBV28 and TRBJ2-1; D ambiguous. The germline V gene has CDR1 MDHEN and CDR2 SYDVKM. V lost 10 bases and J 5 bases, leaving 21 bases between the germline ends. The CDR3 sequence is 15 residues long. DNA for the CDR3: TGTGCCATCACACATAACCTACGCGTCCACAATGAGCAGTTCTTC. Translation gives CAITHNLRVHNEQFF.

The chain couples TRBV4-2 to TRBJ1-4; no reliable D call. The germline CDR1 and CDR2 sequences are LGHNA and YNFKEQ. The V gene lost 0 bases and the J gene lost 2 bases, with 7 bases spanning the gap. This CDR3 has 15 amino acids. CDR3 loop: CASSQDSITNEKLFF. The CDR3 DNA sequence: TGTGCCAGCAGCCAAGACAGTATCACTAATGAAAAACTGTTTTTT.

As for this clone: Other DNA sequences from this sample encode an identical CDR3 as well. The chain recombines TRBV7-2 with TRBJ2-5; 15 positions agree with TRBD2. Trimming at V came to 3 bases and at J to 2 bases, leaving 1 base not matched to a gene. Germline CDR1 SGHTA, CDR2 FQGNSA. This CDR3 spans 16 amino acids. This chain's CDR3 is CASSFGTSGGQETQYF. CDR3 DNA sequence: TGTGCCAGCAGCTTTGGGACTAGCGGGGGGCAAGAGACCCAGTACTTC.

The chain links TRBV15 to TRBJ1-1; D unclear. Germline V gene lookup returns CDR1 LNHNV and CDR2 YYDKDF (reference sequence). The CDR3 covers 15 residues. V was pared by 4 bases and J by 2 bases, with 14 bases between. The CDR3 nucleotides read TGTGCCACCAGCATAGGACCTGTGGATAACACTGAAGCTTTCTTT. The encoded protein is CATSIGPVDNTEAFF.

The gene calls are TRBV30 and TRBJ1-6, with TRBD1 as a possible D gene (6 bases). The length of the CDR3 is 12 residues. Germline V gives CDR1 GTSNPN, CDR2 SVGIG (reference sequence). Trimming removed 3 bases from V and 7 bases from J, with 7 bases in between. This CDR3 is CAWRGANSPLHF. In DNA form, the CDR3 reads TGTGCCTGGAGGGGGGCCAATTCACCCCTCCACTTT.

V is TRBV6-6 and J is TRBJ1-5; D call uncertain. The CDR3 length is 13 residues. Germline V gene sequence: CDR1 MNHNY, CDR2 SVGAGI (reference sequence). V lost 6 bases, J lost 0 bases, and 6 bases lay in between. The CDR3 nucleotides read TGTGCCAGCAGGCAATTTAGCAATCAGCCCCAGCATTTT. This sequence encodes CASRQFSNQPQHF.

V is TRBV28 and J is TRBJ1-1, with 7 positions matching TRBD1. The germline V gene has CDR1 MDHEN and CDR2 SYDVKM. Trimming at V came to 7 bases and at J to 6 bases, leaving 11 bases not matched to a gene. The CDR3 loop spans 14 amino acids. The CDR3 region has the DNA TGTGCCAGCATCCAGACCAGGGGGACCGCTGAAGCTTTCTTT. It codes for CASIQTRGTAEAFF.

This clone was seen once. This chain connects TRBV29-1 to TRBJ2-7; TRBD1 matches at 10 bases. From germline, CDR1 is SQVTM and CDR2 ANQGSEA. V dropped 7 bases and J dropped 3; count of bases not matched to a gene: 6. This CDR3 spans 13 amino acids. The CDR3 DNA sequence: TGCAGCGGGGGGGACAGGGGTGGCTACGAGCAGTACTTC. It is translated as CSGGDRGGYEQYF.